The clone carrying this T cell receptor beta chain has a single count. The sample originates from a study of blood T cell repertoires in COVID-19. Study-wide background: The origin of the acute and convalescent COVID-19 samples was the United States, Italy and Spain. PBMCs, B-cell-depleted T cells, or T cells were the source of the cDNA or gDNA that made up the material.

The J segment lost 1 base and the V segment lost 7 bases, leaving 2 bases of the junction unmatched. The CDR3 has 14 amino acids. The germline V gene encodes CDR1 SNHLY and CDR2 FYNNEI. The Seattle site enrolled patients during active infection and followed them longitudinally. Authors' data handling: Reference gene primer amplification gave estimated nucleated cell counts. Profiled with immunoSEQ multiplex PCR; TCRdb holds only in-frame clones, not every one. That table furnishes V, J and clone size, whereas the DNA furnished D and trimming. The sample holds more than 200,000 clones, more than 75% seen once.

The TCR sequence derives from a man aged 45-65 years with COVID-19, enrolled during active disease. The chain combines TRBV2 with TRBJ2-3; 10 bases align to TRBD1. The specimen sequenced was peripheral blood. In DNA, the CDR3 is TGTGCCAGCAAAGGACAGGGGGGCACAGATACGCAGTATTTT. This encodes CASKGQGGTDTQYF.